Following are 31 T cell receptor beta chains from one sample sequenced in a study of shared clonotypes between healthy human individuals. Profiling relied on immunoSEQ multiplex PCR, and the TCRdb table lists in-frame clones only, not all of them. The repertoire includes about half a million clones, about 85% of them detected once, and less than 15% sits in the top ten. The sequencing sample was made of PBMCs. These receptors were taken from a woman between 40 and 50 years old in good health. Some clones in this sample may be carry-over from other donors' samples.

This chain connects TRBV5-1 to TRBJ2-2, with no clear D. CDR1 and CDR2 from the germline V gene are SGHRS and YFSETQ. V was cut by 1 base and J by 0 bases, with 10 bases left in between. The CDR3 is made up of 16 amino acids. CDR3 DNA sequence: TGCGCCAGCAGCTTGTTCTACAGCGCGAACACCGGGGAGCTGTTTTTT. This codes for CASSLFYSANTGELFF.

This clone was counted a single time. V and J are TRBV11-3 and TRBJ2-5; 8 positions agree with TRBD2. This CDR3 region has 13 residues. V gave up 4 bases and J gave up 5 bases; unmatched junction bases: 3. The germline V gene has CDR1 SGHNT and CDR2 YENEEA. The DNA of the CDR3 is TGTGCCAGCAGCTCGACTAGCGAGGAGACCCAGTACTTC. This encodes CASSSTSEETQYF.

The count of this clone is one. V gene TRBV19 combines with J gene TRBJ2-1, with 9 nucleotides matching TRBD2. The V gene end was trimmed by 5 bases and the J gene end by 7 bases; junction bases not matched to a gene: 6. The germline gives CDR1 LNHDA, CDR2 SQIVND (reference sequence). The CDR3 is made up of 14 amino acids. CDR3 residues: CASSSGGRGNEQFF. CDR3 nucleotides: TGTGCCAGTAGTTCGGGCGGGAGGGGGAATGAGCAGTTCTTC.

The chain employs TRBV28 and TRBJ1-1, with TRBD1 matching 8 bases. This CDR3 is built from 15 residues. CDR1 is MDHEN and CDR2 is SYDVKM in the germline V gene. Germline trimming cut 11 bases from V and 4 bases from J; bases unmatched to any gene: 15. CDR3 region: CAVRAGAGGGTEAFF. CDR3 DNA sequence: TGTGCCGTGCGGGCCGGGGCAGGGGGCGGCACTGAAGCTTTCTTT.

This sequence joins TRBV7-9 and TRBJ1-1; D is undetermined. CDR3 length: 13 residues. Germline assignment: CDR1 SEHNR and CDR2 FQNEAQ (reference sequence). V lost 1 base to trimming and J lost 2 bases, with 5 bases between them. CDR3 sequence (DNA): TGTGCCAGCAGCTTAGGAGCTAACACTGAAGCTTTCTTT. It yields the protein CASSLGANTEAFF.

V is TRBV11-2 and J is TRBJ2-7, with 8 bases fitting TRBD2. CDR1 SGHAT and CDR2 FQNNGV come from the germline V gene. V lost 6 bases to trimming and J lost 2 bases; unmatched junction nucleotides: 6. The length of the CDR3 is 14 residues. The CDR3 DNA reads TGTGCCAGCAGTCATAGCGGGGCCACCTACGAGCAGTACTTC. It encodes CASSHSGATYEQYF.

This chain links TRBV7-3 with TRBJ2-5; 7 bases line up with TRBD2. This CDR3 is 14 amino acids long. With 5 bases clipped from V and 3 bases from J, the junction kept 6 bases outside the gene matches. Germline-derived CDR1 and CDR2 are SGHTA and FQGTGA. This CDR3 reads CASSPTREEETQYF. CDR3 bases: TGTGCCAGCAGCCCCACCCGGGAGGAAGAGACCCAGTACTTC.

The rearrangement joins TRBV15 to TRBJ1-3; unclear D gene. The germline V gene has CDR1 LNHNV and CDR2 YYDKDF (reference sequence). V was pared by 0 bases and J by 4 bases, with 13 bases between. This CDR3 comprises 16 residues. The CDR3 region is CATSRDGRTGGNTIYF. The CDR3 DNA reads TGTGCCACCAGCAGAGATGGTCGGACGGGGGGAAACACCATATATTTT.

The rearrangement uses TRBV5-6 and TRBJ2-4, with D unresolved. The CDR3 has 14 amino acids. Trimming shortened V by 0 bases and J by 2 bases, and 6 bases separated the two germline ends. From germline, CDR1 is SGHDT and CDR2 YYEEEE. CDR3 region: CASSLGLTKNIQYF. CDR3 nucleotide sequence: TGTGCCAGCAGCTTGGGACTTACCAAAAACATTCAGTACTTC.

A remark on this clone: Given a much more abundant clone one base away, this may be a read error. The CDR3 DNA is TGTGCCAGCACCCCGGACAGGGCCGGCGGGGAGCTGTTTTTT. Protein sequence: CASTPDRAGGELFF. The chain combines TRBV6-5 with TRBJ2-2; 8 bases are a match to TRBD1. The CDR3 is made up of 14 amino acids. Losses at the gene ends were 7 bases for V and 7 bases for J; bases not matched to a gene: 8. The germline CDR1 and CDR2 sequences are MNHEY and SVGAGI.

As regards this clone: This CDR3 is also generated by other DNA sequences in the sample. The gene calls are TRBV5-1 and TRBJ2-7, with a possible D match to TRBD1 (6 bases). The CDR3 extends over 12 amino acids. Germline values: CDR1 SGHRS, CDR2 YFSETQ. V lost 2 bases and J lost 3, with 6 bases in between. The chain's CDR3 is CASSLQGYEQYF. In nucleotides, the CDR3 is TGCGCCAGCAGCTTACAGGGCTACGAGCAGTACTTC.

This chain uses TRBV2 with TRBJ1-5; D is perhaps TRBD1 (6 bases). The CDR3 runs 17 residues. Germline CDR1 is SNHLY and CDR2 is FYNNEI. The V end lost 4 bases, the J end lost 2 bases, and 18 bases lay between the germline ends. The CDR3 bases are TGTGCCAGCAGTGTGGACGGACAGTATTCCGGCAATCAGCCCCAGCATTTT. This encodes CASSVDGQYSGNQPQHF.

The chain joins TRBV7-2 to TRBJ2-1, with D possibly matching TRBD1 (7 bases). The ends were cut back, 5 bases at V and 5 bases at J, with 16 bases in the middle. The germline CDR1 and CDR2 sequences are SGHTA and FQGNSA. CDR3 length: 15 amino acids. In DNA form, the CDR3 reads TGTGCCAGCAGCACCCGCGGGACAGATAACAATGAGCAGTTCTTC. It specifies CASSTRGTDNNEQFF. The full variable domain, completed using reference TRBV7-2 and TRBJ2-1, is GAGVSQSPSNKVTEKGKDVELRCDPISGHTALYWYRQSLGQGLEFLIYFQGNSAPDKSGLPSDRFSAERTGGSVSTLTIQRTQQEDSAVYLCASSTRGTDNNEQFFGPGTRLTVL.

V gene TRBV19 combines with J gene TRBJ2-7, with D perhaps TRBD2 (5 bases). The CDR3 totals 15 residues. Germline assignment: CDR1 LNHDA and CDR2 SQIVND (reference sequence). V was cut by 0 bases and J by 4 bases, with 13 bases left in between. CDR3 region: CASSIDSDTIYEQYF. DNA of the CDR3: TGTGCCAGTAGTATAGATAGCGATACCATTTACGAGCAGTACTTC.

The chain recombines TRBV7-2 with TRBJ2-1, with D possibly TRBD1 on 6 matching bases. Trimming pared 7 bases from V and 6 bases from J, leaving 19 bases between. CDR3 size: 15 residues. Germline CDR1 is SGHTA and CDR2 is FQGNSA. CDR3 DNA: TGTGCCAGCATCGCAGACACAGGGTTCTCCAATGAGCAGTTCTTC. Translation gives CASIADTGFSNEQFF.

The chain links TRBV27 to TRBJ2-1; a weak D match, TRBD2 (7 bases). CDR1 MNHEY and CDR2 SMNVEV come from the germline V gene (reference sequence). The CDR3 contains 16 residues. V was cut by 6 bases and J by 8 bases, with 23 bases left in between. The CDR3 nucleotides are TGTGCCAGCAGGGCGTGGGGAGAGGGGGGGACCGATGAGCAGTTCTTC. Amino acid sequence: CASRAWGEGGTDEQFF.

A word on this clone: The junction differs from germline at one of its ends, possibly a read error. The V call is TRBV6-1, the J call TRBJ1-5; 9 positions match TRBD1. This CDR3 spans 15 amino acids. Per the germline V gene, CDR1 is MNHNS and CDR2 is SASEGT. The CDR3 coding sequence is TGTGCCATCAGTGCGGGACAGGGACCTAATCAGCCCCAGCATTTT. As protein: CAISAGQGPNQPQHF.

This clone occurred once. This chain connects TRBV14 to TRBJ2-1, with 9 bases matching TRBD2. This CDR3 contains 17 residues. Germline values: CDR1 SGHDN, CDR2 FVKESK. V lost 1 base, J lost 5 bases, and 9 bases stayed unmatched. The DNA for the CDR3 is TGTGCCAGCAGCCAAGGCCATAGCGGGAGACCAGACAATGAGCAGTTCTTC. It is translated as CASSQGHSGRPDNEQFF.

J is TRBJ2-7 and V is TRBV30; 7 bases match TRBD1. The V and J ends lost 5 bases and 3 bases, in that order; junction bases with no gene match: 10. The germline V gene has CDR1 GTSNPN and CDR2 SVGIG (reference sequence). This CDR3 has 14 residues. The CDR3 nucleotides read TGTGCCTGGGCCCGAGGACAGGCAAGCTACGAGCAGTACTTC. This translates into CAWARGQASYEQYF.

The chain has TRBV5-6 and TRBJ2-7; D is unclear. With 3 bases removed from V and 1 base from J, the gap between germline ends came to 8 bases. CDR3 length: 13 amino acids. The germline V gene has CDR1 SGHDT and CDR2 YYEEEE. Written as DNA, the CDR3 is TGTGCCAGCAGCTGGAAGCATTCCTACGAGCAGTACTTC. Translated: CASSWKHSYEQYF. Full variable domain (remainder filled in from reference TRBV5-6 and TRBJ2-7): DAGVTQSPTHLIKTRGQQVTLRCSPKSGHDTVSWYQQALGQGPQFIFQYYEEEERQRGNFPDRFSGHQFPNYSSELNVNALLLGDSALYLCASSWKHSYEQYFGPGTRLTVT.

J is TRBJ1-1 and V is TRBV19; D gene unclear. The V gene's germline CDR1 is LNHDA and CDR2 SQIVND (reference sequence). The V gene lost 8 bases and the J gene lost 1 base, with 8 bases spanning the gap. This CDR3 contains 12 residues. This CDR3 is CASFRGNTEAFF. CDR3 DNA sequence: TGTGCCAGTTTTCGAGGGAACACTGAAGCTTTCTTT.

The V and J genes are TRBV9 and TRBJ1-3; D remains ambiguous. From germline, CDR1 is SGDLS and CDR2 YYNGEE. This CDR3 region has 15 residues. V shed 1 base and J shed 0 bases, with 8 bases lying between them. The CDR3 bases are TGTGCCAGCAGCGTAATACCAGGCTCTGGAAACACCATATATTTT. Translating gives CASSVIPGSGNTIYF. Drawing the rest from reference TRBV9 and TRBJ1-3, the complete variable domain is DSGVTQTPKHLITATGQRVTLRCSPRSGDLSVYWYQQSLDQGLQFLIQYYNGEERAKGNILERFSAQQFPDLHSELNLSSLELGDSALYFCASSVIPGSGNTIYFGEGSWLTVV.

This chain uses TRBV6-1 with TRBJ1-1; D ambiguous. The length of the CDR3 is 14 residues. Trimming pared 8 bases from V and 0 bases from J, leaving 13 bases between. The germline V gene has CDR1 MNHNS and CDR2 SASEGT. CDR3 region: CASSEQLMNTEAFF. The CDR3 nucleotides read TGTGCCAGCTCCGAGCAGTTAATGAACACTGAAGCTTTCTTT.

The V gene is TRBV23-1, the J gene TRBJ1-2; unclear D gene. TRBV23-1 is flagged as an ORF with uncertain function. The ends were cut back, 2 bases at V and 6 bases at J, with 7 bases in the middle. This CDR3 contains 12 residues. CDR3 coding DNA: TGCGCCAGCAGTCAAACCGGAGATGGCTACACCTTC. Its protein is CASSQTGDGYTF.

This chain links TRBV21-1 with TRBJ2-5; the table gives TRBD1 as D, unverified against the DNA. TRBV21-1 is deemed a pseudogene. The length of the CDR3 is 15 residues. The DNA for the CDR3 is TGTGCCAGCAGCAAACCGGCAGGGTCTGGTGAGACCCAGTACTTC. It codes for CASSKPAGSGETQYF.

The CDR3 region is CASRDSANTEAFF. CDR3 coding DNA: TGTGCCAGTAGGGACAGTGCGAACACTGAAGCTTTCTTT. The rearrangement uses TRBV19 and TRBJ1-1, with a weak D call TRBD1 (6 bases). Germline CDR1 is LNHDA and CDR2 is SQIVND (reference sequence). V was trimmed by 6 bases and J by 1 base, leaving 9 bases between them. This CDR3 has 13 residues.

This clone was detected only a few times. The chain combines TRBV10-3 with TRBJ2-7, with D possibly matching TRBD2 (6 bases). V was cut by 6 bases and J by 4 bases, with 16 bases left in between. From germline, CDR1 is ENHRY and CDR2 SYGVKD. This CDR3 comprises 14 residues. CDR3 in amino acids: CAIRAGGEQYEQYF. Here the CDR3 DNA reads TGTGCCATCAGAGCTGGAGGGGAACAATACGAGCAGTACTTC.

The J gene is TRBJ2-2, the V gene TRBV15; D is ambiguous. V was trimmed by 0 bases and J by 1 base, leaving 3 bases between them. From germline, CDR1 is LNHNV and CDR2 YYDKDF (reference sequence). This CDR3 spans 14 amino acids. This CDR3 reads CATSRDMNTGELFF. The CDR3, as DNA: TGTGCCACCAGCAGAGATATGAACACCGGGGAGCTGTTTTTT.

The V and J genes are TRBV19 and TRBJ1-2; D gene unclear. Germline CDR1 LNHDA, CDR2 SQIVND (reference sequence). V gave up 7 bases and J gave up 2 bases, with 14 bases separating them. This CDR3 is 14 amino acids long. The CDR3 here is CASTQLTPNYGYTF. The CDR3 coding sequence is TGTGCCAGTACTCAGTTGACACCAAACTATGGCTACACCTTC.

This clone was seen only once. The chain is built from TRBV2 and TRBJ1-1; unclear D gene. Germline-derived CDR1 and CDR2 are SNHLY and FYNNEI. The CDR3 runs 13 residues. V lost 7 bases to trimming and J lost 6 bases, with 15 bases between them. In DNA, the CDR3 is TGTGCCAGCAACCTAAACCCCTTTGCTGAAGCTTTCTTT. Its protein product is CASNLNPFAEAFF.

The chain is built from TRBV28 and TRBJ2-5; D gene ambiguous. The CDR3 is 14 amino acids. V dropped 5 bases and J dropped 7 bases, with 17 bases sitting between them. The germline V gene has CDR1 MDHEN and CDR2 SYDVKM. The CDR3 loop is CASSLSSPLGTQYF. The CDR3 nucleotides are TGTGCCAGCAGTCTTTCTAGTCCTCTGGGGACCCAGTACTTC.